Detailed here is one TCR beta chain. This entry belongs to a study of cytomegalovirus exposure and HLA in healthy donors. About the study: Out of about 190 million T cells, an earlier analysis found around 110 million unique TCR beta sequences in total.

The PCR contained 60 Vbeta and 13 Jbeta primers. The repertoire was sequenced with immunoSEQ multiplex PCR; TCRdb's copy has only in-frame clones and lacks some. This table holds some 90,000 clones, roughly 74% found once. V lost 4 bases to trimming and J lost 0 bases; unmatched junction nucleotides: 9. Germline V gene sequence: CDR1 MNHNS, CDR2 SASEGT. This CDR3 has 16 residues. The TCR sequence derives from a woman in her 70s in good health and CMV-seropositive. The sequencing sample was made of PBMCs. This chain links TRBV6-1 with TRBJ2-7, with 7 bases matching TRBD1. The CDR3 DNA sequence: TGTGCCAGCAGTGCCCGACAGGGCCTGAGCTCCTACGAGCAGTACTTC. Residues: CASSARQGLSSYEQYF.